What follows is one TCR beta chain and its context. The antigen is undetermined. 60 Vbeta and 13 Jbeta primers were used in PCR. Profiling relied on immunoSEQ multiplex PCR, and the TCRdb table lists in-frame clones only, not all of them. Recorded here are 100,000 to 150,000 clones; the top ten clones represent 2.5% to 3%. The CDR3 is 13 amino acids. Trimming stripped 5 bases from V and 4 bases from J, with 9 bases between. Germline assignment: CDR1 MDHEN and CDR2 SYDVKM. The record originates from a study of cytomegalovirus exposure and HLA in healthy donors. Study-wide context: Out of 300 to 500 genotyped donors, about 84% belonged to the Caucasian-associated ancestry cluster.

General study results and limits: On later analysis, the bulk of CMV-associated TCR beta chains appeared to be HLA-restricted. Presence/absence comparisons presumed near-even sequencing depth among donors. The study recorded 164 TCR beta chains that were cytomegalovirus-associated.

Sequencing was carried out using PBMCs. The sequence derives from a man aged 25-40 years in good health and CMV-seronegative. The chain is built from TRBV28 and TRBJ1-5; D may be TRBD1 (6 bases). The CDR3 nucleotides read TGTGCCAGCAGTGACAGGCGTAATCAGCCCCAGCATTTT. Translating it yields CASSDRRNQPQHF.